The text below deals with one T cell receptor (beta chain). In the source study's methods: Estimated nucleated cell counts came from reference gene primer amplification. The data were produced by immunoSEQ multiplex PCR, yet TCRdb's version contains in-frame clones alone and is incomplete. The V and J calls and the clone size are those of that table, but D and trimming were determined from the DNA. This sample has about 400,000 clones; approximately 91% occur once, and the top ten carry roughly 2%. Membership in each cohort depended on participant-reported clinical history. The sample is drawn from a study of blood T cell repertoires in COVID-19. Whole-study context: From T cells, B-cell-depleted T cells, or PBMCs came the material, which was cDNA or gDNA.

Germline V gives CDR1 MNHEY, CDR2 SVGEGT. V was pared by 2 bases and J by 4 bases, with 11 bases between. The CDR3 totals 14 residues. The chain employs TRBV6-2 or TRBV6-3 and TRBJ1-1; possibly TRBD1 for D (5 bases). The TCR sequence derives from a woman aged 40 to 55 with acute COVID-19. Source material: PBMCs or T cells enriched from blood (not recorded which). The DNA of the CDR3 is TGTGCCAGCAGTTACCAGATCGGGGGCACTGAAGCTTTCTTT. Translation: CASSYQIGGTEAFF.